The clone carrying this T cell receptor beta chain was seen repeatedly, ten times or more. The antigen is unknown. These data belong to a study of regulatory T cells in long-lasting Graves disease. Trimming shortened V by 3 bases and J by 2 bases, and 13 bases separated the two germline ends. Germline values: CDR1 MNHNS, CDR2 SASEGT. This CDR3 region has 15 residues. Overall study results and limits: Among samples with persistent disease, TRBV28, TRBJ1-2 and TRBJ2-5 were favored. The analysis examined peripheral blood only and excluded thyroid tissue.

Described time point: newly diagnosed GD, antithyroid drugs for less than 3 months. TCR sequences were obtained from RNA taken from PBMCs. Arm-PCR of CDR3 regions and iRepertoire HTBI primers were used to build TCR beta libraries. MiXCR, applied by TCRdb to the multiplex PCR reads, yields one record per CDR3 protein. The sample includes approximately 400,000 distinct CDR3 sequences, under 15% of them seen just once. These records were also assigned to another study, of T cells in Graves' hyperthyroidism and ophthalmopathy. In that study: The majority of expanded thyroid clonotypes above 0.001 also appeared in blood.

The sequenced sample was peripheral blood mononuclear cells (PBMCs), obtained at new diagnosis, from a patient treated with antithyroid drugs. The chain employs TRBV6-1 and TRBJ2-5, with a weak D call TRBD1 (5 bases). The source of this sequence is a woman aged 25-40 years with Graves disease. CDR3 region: CASSDTGRGQETQYF. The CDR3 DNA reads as TGTGCCAGCAGTGATACGGGTAGGGGACAAGAGACCCAGTACTTC.